This passage covers 20 T cell receptor beta chains from one sample sequenced in a study of blood T cell repertoires in COVID-19. Clones were read by immunoSEQ multiplex PCR, and TCRdb kept only the in-frame ones, dropping some. The profile shows fewer than 200,000 clones, about nine tenths of them singletons. The sample comprised peripheral blood. Receptor source: a man in his 70s with active or convalescent COVID-19.

The rearrangement links TRBV6-2 or TRBV6-3 to TRBJ1-2, with D possibly matching TRBD1 (6 bases). The V end was cut by 6 bases, the J end by 0 bases, with 11 bases between. Germline CDR1 is MNHEY and CDR2 is SVGEGT. The CDR3 consists of 14 residues. The CDR3 DNA is TGTGCCAGCAGCCGACAGGAGACTAACTATGGCTACACCTTC. It is translated as CASSRQETNYGYTF.

The V gene is TRBV18, the J gene TRBJ1-6; tentative D call: TRBD1 (5 bases). The CDR3 runs to 15 residues. Germline CDR1 KGHSH, CDR2 LQKENI. V was shortened by 0 bases and J by 10 bases, with 13 bases between the two germline ends. Written as DNA, the CDR3 is TGTGCCAGCTCACCACCTGCAGGGCGAGGATCACCCCTCCACTTT. It specifies CASSPPAGRGSPLHF.

In this sample, this clone turned up a few times. The chain joins TRBV7-2 to TRBJ2-2; 7 bases match TRBD1. V lost 4 bases to trimming and J lost 2 bases; unmatched junction nucleotides: 4. The CDR3 is 15 amino acids. Germline CDR1 is SGHTA and CDR2 is FQGNSA. The CDR3 DNA reads TGTGCCAGCAGCTCGAGGGGGCCCAACACCGGGGAGCTGTTTTTT. Encoded protein: CASSSRGPNTGELFF.

The chain recombines TRBV21-1 with TRBJ1-4; the D call of TRBD1 is as the table states it, not checked on the DNA. TRBV21-1 is reported as a pseudogene. The CDR3 is 17 amino acids. CDR3 amino acids: CASSPRLGQGANEKLFF. As DNA, the CDR3 is TGTGCCAGCAGCCCAAGGCTTGGACAGGGAGCGAATGAAAAACTGTTTTTT.

The V and J genes are TRBV7-8 and TRBJ2-7, with 9 bases lining up with TRBD1. Germline loops: CDR1 SGHVS, CDR2 FQNEAQ. J was trimmed by 5 bases and V by 5 bases; bases with no gene match: 1. The CDR3 spans 12 residues. The CDR3 DNA follows: TGTGCCAGCAGCCGGGACAGGGACGAGCAGTACTTC. It specifies CASSRDRDEQYF.

CDR3 amino acids: CASSFGQGSYNEQFF. CDR3 in DNA: TGCGCCAGCAGCTTCGGACAGGGTTCATACAATGAGCAGTTCTTC. The V gene is TRBV5-1, the J gene TRBJ2-1; TRBD1 aligns across 8 bases. V was pared by 2 bases and J by 4 bases, with 5 bases of the junction left unmatched. The CDR3 is 15 amino acids. The germline CDR1 and CDR2 sequences are SGHRS and YFSETQ.

The rearrangement joins TRBV5-1 to TRBJ1-3; the D is unclear. The V gene's germline CDR1 is SGHRS and CDR2 YFSETQ. Trimming removed 2 bases from V and 0 bases from J, with 3 bases in between. The CDR3 contains 13 residues. The CDR3 region has the DNA TGCGCCAGCAGCTTCCGCTCTGGAAACACCATATATTTT. Residues: CASSFRSGNTIYF.

The chain carries TRBV12-3 or TRBV12-4 and TRBJ1-2; D gene ambiguous. There are 12 residues in the CDR3. V was trimmed by 6 bases and J by 4 bases, leaving 9 bases between them. The CDR3 sequence: CASRLFPYGYTF. The CDR3 DNA follows: TGTGCCAGCAGACTTTTTCCCTATGGCTACACCTTC.

In the case of this clone: This sample includes further DNA sequences coding for the same CDR3. DNA for the CDR3: TGTGCCAGCAGTTACTCTGGGGGGGAAAAACTGTTTTTT. Its protein is CASSYSGGEKLFF. The chain combines TRBV6-5 with TRBJ1-4, with a tentative D call TRBD1 (5 bases). The ends were cut back, 0 bases at V and 8 bases at J, with 7 bases in the middle. The CDR3 loop spans 13 amino acids. Germline V gives CDR1 MNHEY, CDR2 SVGAGI.

The J gene is TRBJ1-4, the V gene TRBV2, with D possibly matching TRBD1 (5 bases). The CDR3 has 13 residues. Trimming removed 7 bases from V and 7 bases from J, with 13 bases in between. Germline CDR1 and CDR2: SNHLY and FYNNEI. The CDR3 DNA reads as TGTGCCAGCACGACAGAGCCCGGTGAAAAACTGTTTTTT. The encoded protein is CASTTEPGEKLFF.

V gene TRBV5-1 combines with J gene TRBJ2-2, with D possibly TRBD2 on 6 matching bases. The CDR3 is 15 amino acids. V lost 4 bases to trimming and J lost 1 base, with 11 bases between them. Germline V CDR1 and CDR2: SGHRS, YFSETQ. DNA of the CDR3: TGCGCCAGCAGCAACGGAGGGATGAACACCGGGGAGCTGTTTTTT. It codes for CASSNGGMNTGELFF.

The rearrangement joins TRBV12-5 to TRBJ2-3; D perhaps matches TRBD2 (6 bases). Per germline, CDR1 LGHNT and CDR2 FRNRAP. The CDR3 length is 16 residues. Trimming removed 6 bases at V and 5 bases at J, with 21 bases between. CDR3 residues: CASGPATSLFGDTQYF. The CDR3 region has the DNA TGTGCTAGTGGCCCGGCGACTAGTTTATTTGGAGATACGCAGTATTTT.

The CDR3 DNA is TGTGCCAGCAGTGAAACTAGCGGGACCTTGAACACCGGGGAGCTGTTTTTT. Protein sequence: CASSETSGTLNTGELFF. The rearrangement joins TRBV25-1 to TRBJ2-2; 10 positions match TRBD2. Germline CDR1 reads MGHDK; CDR2 reads SYGVNS. The trim removed 2 bases at V and 1 base at J, leaving 4 bases unmatched. This CDR3 spans 17 amino acids.

The chain uses TRBV5-8 and TRBJ1-1, with D unclear. Trimming left V 2 bases short and J 3 bases short, with 8 bases between. CDR1 and CDR2 (germline): SGHTS, YDEGEE. The CDR3 length is 13 residues. CDR3 residues: CASSLDTYTEAFF. In DNA, the CDR3 is TGTGCCAGCAGCTTAGACACCTACACTGAAGCTTTCTTT.

V and J are TRBV28 and TRBJ1-2; 8 bases map to TRBD1. The length of the CDR3 is 14 residues. The trim removed 6 bases at V and 4 bases at J, leaving 7 bases unmatched. The germline V gene encodes CDR1 MDHEN and CDR2 SYDVKM. The CDR3 nucleotides are TGTGCCAGCAGCGGGACAGGCCCCTCCTATGGCTACACCTTC. Amino acids: CASSGTGPSYGYTF.

CDR3 sequence: CASSYDSRSTDTQYF. DNA of the CDR3: TGTGCCAGCAGTTACGACAGCCGGAGCACAGATACGCAGTATTTT. This chain joins TRBV6-2 or TRBV6-3 and TRBJ2-3; the D gene is possibly TRBD1 (5 bases). Germline-derived CDR1 and CDR2 are MNHEY and SVGEGT. This CDR3 comprises 15 residues. V was pared by 2 bases and J by 0 bases, with 9 bases between.

The V gene is TRBV6-2 or TRBV6-3, the J gene TRBJ1-5; 9 bases match TRBD1. The CDR3 runs 18 residues. Germline CDR1 is MNHEY and CDR2 is SVGEGT. V was pared by 6 bases and J by 2 bases, with 14 bases of the junction left unmatched. The CDR3 nucleotides read TGTGCCAGCAGACCTCTGAGGACAGGGGATTTACGCAATCAGCCCCAGCATTTT. Translating it yields CASRPLRTGDLRNQPQHF.

V and J are TRBV6-4 and TRBJ1-6; D is uncertain. Trimming left V 8 bases short and J 0 bases short, with 8 bases between. This CDR3 is 14 amino acids long. In germline, CDR1 is MRHNA, CDR2 SNTAGT. The CDR3 DNA follows: TGTGCCAGCGCTACTAGCTCCTATAATTCACCCCTCCACTTT. Its translation: CASATSSYNSPLHF.

V is TRBV5-1 and J is TRBJ1-1; weak D call: TRBD1 (6 bases). This CDR3 comprises 14 residues. V was trimmed by 4 bases and J by 5 bases, leaving 15 bases between them. CDR1 and CDR2 (germline): SGHRS, YFSETQ. This CDR3 reads CASSITGKGTEAFF. The CDR3 nucleotides are TGCGCCAGCAGCATAACAGGGAAGGGAACTGAAGCTTTCTTT.

The chain couples TRBV11-3 to TRBJ2-1; 9 bases are shared with TRBD1. The junction had 11 bases not matched to a gene; V was cut back by 5 bases and J by 9 bases. The CDR3 spans 15 residues. Looked up from germline, CDR1 is SGHNT and CDR2 is YENEEA. The CDR3 DNA reads as TGTGCCAGCAGCCGATGGGCGGGACAGGGAGGTGAGCAGTTCTTC. Amino acid sequence: CASSRWAGQGGEQFF.